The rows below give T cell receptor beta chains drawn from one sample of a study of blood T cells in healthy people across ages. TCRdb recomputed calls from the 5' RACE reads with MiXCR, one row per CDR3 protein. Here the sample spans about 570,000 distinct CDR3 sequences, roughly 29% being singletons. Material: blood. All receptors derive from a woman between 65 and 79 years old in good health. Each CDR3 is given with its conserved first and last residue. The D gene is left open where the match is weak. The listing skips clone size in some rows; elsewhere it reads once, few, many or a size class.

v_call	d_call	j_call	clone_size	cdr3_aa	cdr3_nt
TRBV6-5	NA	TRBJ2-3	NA	CASSTLTDTQYF	TGTGCCAGCAGTACACTGACAGATACGCAGTATTTT
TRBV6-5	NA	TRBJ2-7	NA	CASSYFERGEQYF	TGTGCCAGCAGTTACTTCGAACGGGGAGAGCAGTACTTC
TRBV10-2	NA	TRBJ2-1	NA	CASRGVSSLNEQFF	TGCGCCAGCAGGGGAGTCTCGAGTTTGAATGAGCAGTTCTTC
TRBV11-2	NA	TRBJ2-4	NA	CASSRGTAENIQYF	TGTGCCAGCAGCCGCGGGACGGCCGAAAACATTCAGTACTTC
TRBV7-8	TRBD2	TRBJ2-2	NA	CASSELAGNTGELFF	TGTGCCAGCAGCGAACTAGCGGGGAACACCGGGGAGCTGTTTTTT
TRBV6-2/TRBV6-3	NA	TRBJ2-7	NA	CASRDWTYEQYF	TGTGCCAGCAGGGATTGGACCTACGAGCAGTACTTC
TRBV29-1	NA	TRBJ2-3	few	CSGRGGSTDTQYF	TGCAGCGGCCGTGGGGGTTCTACTGATACGCAGTATTTT
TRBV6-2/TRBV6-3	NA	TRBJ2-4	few	CASSYQLRNIQYF	TGTGCCAGCAGTTATCAGTTAAGAAACATTCAGTACTTC
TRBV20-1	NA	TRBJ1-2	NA	CSGYSGGNTF	TGCAGTGGGTATTCAGGTGGCAACACCTTC
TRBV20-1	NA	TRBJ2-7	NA	CSAGKREQYF	TGCAGTGCTGGAAAAAGAGAGCAGTACTTC
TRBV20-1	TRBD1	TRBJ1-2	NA	CSVRASTGDGYTF	TGCAGTGTCCGAGCGAGTACAGGGGATGGCTACACCTTC
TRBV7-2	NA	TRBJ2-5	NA	CASSRNGGQETQYF	TGTGCCAGCAGCAGGAACGGGGGTCAAGAGACCCAGTACTTC
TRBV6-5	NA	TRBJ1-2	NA	CASSYSYLRPGKLNGYTF	TGTGCCAGCAGTTACTCCTACCTACGACCGGGCAAACTTAATGGCTACACCTTC
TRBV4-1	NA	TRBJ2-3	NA	CASSQDYRAPGTDTQYF	TGCGCCAGCAGCCAAGACTACAGGGCCCCGGGCACAGATACGCAGTATTTT
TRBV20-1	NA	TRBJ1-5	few	CSARDRGLDQPQHF	TGCAGTGCTAGAGATAGAGGGTTGGATCAGCCCCAGCATTTT
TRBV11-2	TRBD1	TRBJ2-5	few	CASSHLRGRETQYF	TGTGCCAGCAGCCACCTCAGGGGGCGGGAGACCCAGTACTTC
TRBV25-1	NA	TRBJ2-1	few	CACSESGDGNNEQFF	TGTGCCTGTAGTGAATCAGGGGACGGGAACAATGAGCAGTTCTTC
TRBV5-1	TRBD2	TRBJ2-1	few	CASSLGGTRSDNEQFF	TGCGCCAGCAGCTTGGGTGGGACTAGAAGCGACAATGAGCAGTTCTTC
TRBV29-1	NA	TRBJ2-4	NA	CSVVPRTRNIPYF	TGCAGCGTTGTCCCGAGGACACGAAACATTCCGTACTTC
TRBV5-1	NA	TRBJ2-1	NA	CASGVEGGSYNEQFF	TGCGCCAGCGGGGTGGAGGGTGGCTCCTACAATGAGCAGTTCTTC
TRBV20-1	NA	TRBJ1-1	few	CSASSRGGKTEAFF	TGCAGTGCTAGTTCCCGTGGGGGAAAGACTGAAGCTTTCTTT
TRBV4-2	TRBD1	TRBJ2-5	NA	CAGSPGTGQETQYF	TGTGCCGGCAGCCCAGGGACAGGTCAAGAGACCCAGTACTTC
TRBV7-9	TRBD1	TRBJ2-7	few	CASSGDSQASVLLTYEQYF	TGTGCCAGCAGCGGGGACAGTCAAGCTTCGGTCCTTCTTACCTACGAGCAGTACTTC
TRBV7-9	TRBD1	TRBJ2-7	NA	CASSLTGIGDEQYF	TGTGCCAGCAGCTTGACAGGGATCGGCGACGAGCAGTACTTC
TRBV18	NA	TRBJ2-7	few	CASSLTIRDYEQYF	TGTGCCAGCTCTCTTACGATCCGAGACTACGAGCAGTACTTC
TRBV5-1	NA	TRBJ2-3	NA	CASSVDPSPLNTDTQYF	TGCGCCAGCAGCGTGGATCCGTCACCCCTAAACACAGATACGCAGTATTTT
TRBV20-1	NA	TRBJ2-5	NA	CSARDYLGKETQYF	TGCAGTGCTAGGGACTATCTGGGGAAAGAGACCCAGTACTTC
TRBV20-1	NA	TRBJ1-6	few	CSARGANTQNSPLHF	TGCAGTGCTAGAGGTGCGAACACCCAAAATTCACCCCTCCACTTT
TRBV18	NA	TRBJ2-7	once	CASSPTYRTYEQYF	TGTGCCAGCTCGCCCACCTATAGGACCTACGAGCAGTACTTC
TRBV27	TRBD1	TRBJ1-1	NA	CASSLALGGRWEAFF	TGTGCCAGCAGTTTAGCTTTAGGGGGCCGATGGGAAGCTTTCTTT
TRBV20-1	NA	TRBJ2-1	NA	CSARIDSSYNEQFF	TGCAGTGCTAGAATTGACTCCTCCTACAATGAGCAGTTCTTC
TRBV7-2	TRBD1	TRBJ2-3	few	CASSTQGADTQYF	TGTGCCAGCAGCACACAGGGGGCAGATACGCAGTATTTT
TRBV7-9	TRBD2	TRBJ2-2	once	CATTRTSAGELFF	TGTGCCACCACTCGAACTAGCGCCGGGGAGCTGTTTTTT
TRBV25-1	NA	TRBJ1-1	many	CASSEVIAGERRAEAFF	TGTGCCAGCAGTGAGGTGATTGCAGGGGAGAGGCGGGCTGAAGCTTTCTTT
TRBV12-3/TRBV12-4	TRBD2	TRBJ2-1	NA	CASRTLTSGSDEQFF	TGTGCCAGCAGGACCCTTACTAGCGGGAGCGATGAGCAGTTCTTC
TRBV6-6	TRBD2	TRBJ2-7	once	CASSYMSGGAEEQYF	TGTGCCAGCAGTTACATGAGCGGGGGGGCAGAAGAGCAGTACTTC
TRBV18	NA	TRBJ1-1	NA	CASSPLGAGRMNTEAFF	TGTGCCAGCTCACCACTCGGCGCAGGGAGGATGAACACTGAAGCTTTCTTT
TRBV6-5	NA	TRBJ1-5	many	CASRRGGNQPQHF	TGTGCCAGCAGGAGGGGAGGGAATCAGCCCCAGCATTTT
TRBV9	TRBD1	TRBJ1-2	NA	CASSVGGGGLVAYTF	TGTGCCAGCAGCGTAGGTGGAGGGGGCTTAGTAGCCTACACCTTC
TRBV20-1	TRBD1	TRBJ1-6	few	CSASGTGTGNSPLHF	TGCAGTGCTTCCGGGACAGGGACGGGTAATTCACCCCTCCACTTT
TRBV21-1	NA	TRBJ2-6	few	CASSKVVEGSGANVLTF	TGTGCCAGCAGCAAAGTCGTGGAGGGCTCTGGGGCCAACGTCCTGACTTTC